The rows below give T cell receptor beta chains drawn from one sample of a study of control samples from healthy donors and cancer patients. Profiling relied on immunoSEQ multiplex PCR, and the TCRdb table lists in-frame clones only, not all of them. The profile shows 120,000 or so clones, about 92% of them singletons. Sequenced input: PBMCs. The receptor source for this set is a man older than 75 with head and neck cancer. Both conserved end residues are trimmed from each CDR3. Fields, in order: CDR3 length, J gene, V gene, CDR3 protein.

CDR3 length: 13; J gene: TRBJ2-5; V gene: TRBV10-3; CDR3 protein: AISLASGRGETQY
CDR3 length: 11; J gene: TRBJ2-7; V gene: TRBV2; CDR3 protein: ARDGLAGVEQY
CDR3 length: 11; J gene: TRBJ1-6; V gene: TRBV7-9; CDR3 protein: ASSHLRSPPLH
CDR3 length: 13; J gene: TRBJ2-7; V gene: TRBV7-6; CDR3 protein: ASSLEWQGAHEQY
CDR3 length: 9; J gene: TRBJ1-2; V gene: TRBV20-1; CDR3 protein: SASRDYGYT
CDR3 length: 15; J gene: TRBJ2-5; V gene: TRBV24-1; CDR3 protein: ATSDSSEREGLETQY
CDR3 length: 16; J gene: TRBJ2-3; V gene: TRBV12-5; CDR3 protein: ASGLVSRDVRYTDTQY
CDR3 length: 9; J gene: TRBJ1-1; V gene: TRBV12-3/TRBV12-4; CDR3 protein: ASSLLVEAF
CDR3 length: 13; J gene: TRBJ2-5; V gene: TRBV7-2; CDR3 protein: ASSPGFGGQETQY
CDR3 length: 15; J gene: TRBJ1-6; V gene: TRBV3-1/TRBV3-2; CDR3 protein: ASSQDARDRGLSPLH
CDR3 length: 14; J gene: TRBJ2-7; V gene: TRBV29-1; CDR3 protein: SVVGGTGTISYEQY
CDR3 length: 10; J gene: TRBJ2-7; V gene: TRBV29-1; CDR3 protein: SVVRGSYEQY
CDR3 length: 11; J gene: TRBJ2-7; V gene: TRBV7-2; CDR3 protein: ASSLGNSYEQY
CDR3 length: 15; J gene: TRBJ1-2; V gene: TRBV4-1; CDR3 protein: ASSQGVLRDRVGGYT
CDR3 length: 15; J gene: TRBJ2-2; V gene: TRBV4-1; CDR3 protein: ASSQGRLGSNTGELF
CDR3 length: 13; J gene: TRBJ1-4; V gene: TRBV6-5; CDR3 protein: ASSYAGQGREKLF
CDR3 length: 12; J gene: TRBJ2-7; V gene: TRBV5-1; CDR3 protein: ASSSGLINYEQY
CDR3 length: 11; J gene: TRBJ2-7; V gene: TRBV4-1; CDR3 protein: ASSRITGNEQY
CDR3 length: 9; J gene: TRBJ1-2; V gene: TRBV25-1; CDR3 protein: ASSGQYGYT
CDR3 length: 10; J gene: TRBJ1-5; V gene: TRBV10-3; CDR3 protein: AISGAGDRVD
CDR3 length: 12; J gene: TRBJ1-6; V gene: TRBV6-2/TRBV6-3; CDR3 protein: ASSRDHVASPLH
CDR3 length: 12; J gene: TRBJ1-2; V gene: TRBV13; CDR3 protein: ASSILQAPYGYT
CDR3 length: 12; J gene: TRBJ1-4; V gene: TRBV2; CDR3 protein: ASRSGTGNEKLF
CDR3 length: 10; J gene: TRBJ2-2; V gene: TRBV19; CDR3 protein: ASSPRRGELF
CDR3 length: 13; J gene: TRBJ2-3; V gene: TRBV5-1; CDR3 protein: ASSLPSGISDTQY
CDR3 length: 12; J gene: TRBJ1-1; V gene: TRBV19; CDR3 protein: ATTQQGGMDEAF
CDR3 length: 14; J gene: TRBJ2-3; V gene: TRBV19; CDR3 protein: ASSIGDGRSTDTQY
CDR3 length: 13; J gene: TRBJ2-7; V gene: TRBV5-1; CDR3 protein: ASSPRQDWSGEQY
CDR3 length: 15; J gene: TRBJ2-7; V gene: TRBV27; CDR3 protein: ASSLRTGGRYPYEQY
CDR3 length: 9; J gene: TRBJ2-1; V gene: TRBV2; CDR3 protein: ASRRYNEQF
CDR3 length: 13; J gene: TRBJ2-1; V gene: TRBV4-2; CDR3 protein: ASSSGGASYNEQF
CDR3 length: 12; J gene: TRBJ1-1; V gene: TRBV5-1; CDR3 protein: ASSRDRDDTEAF
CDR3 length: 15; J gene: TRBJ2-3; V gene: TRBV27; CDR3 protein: ASSHRVAGASTDTQY
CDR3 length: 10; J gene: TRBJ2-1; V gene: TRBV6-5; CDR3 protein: ASTSGNNEQF
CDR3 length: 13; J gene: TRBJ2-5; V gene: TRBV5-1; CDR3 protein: ASSMGPGDRETQY
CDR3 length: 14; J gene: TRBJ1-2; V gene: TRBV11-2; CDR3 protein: ASSPRPDRGVEGYT
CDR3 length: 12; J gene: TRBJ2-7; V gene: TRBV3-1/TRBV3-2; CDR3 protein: ASSPISSSYEQY
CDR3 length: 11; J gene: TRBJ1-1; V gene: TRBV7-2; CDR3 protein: ASSQGLGSGAF
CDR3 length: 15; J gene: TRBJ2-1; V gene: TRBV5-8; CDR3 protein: ASSLLAGGPAGNEQF
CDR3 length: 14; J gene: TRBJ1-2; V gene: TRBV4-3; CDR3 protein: ASSHLDSAFNYGYT
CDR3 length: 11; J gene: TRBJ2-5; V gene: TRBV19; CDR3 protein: ATSVGGGETQY
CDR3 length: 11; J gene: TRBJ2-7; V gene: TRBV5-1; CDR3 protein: ASSIGLSSEQY
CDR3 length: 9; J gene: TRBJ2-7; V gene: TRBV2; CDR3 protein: ASRQTYEQY
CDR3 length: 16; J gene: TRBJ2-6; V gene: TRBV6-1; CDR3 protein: ASSVHRGFSSGANVLT
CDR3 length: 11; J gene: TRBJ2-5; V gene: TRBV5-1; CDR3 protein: ASSLGGQETQY
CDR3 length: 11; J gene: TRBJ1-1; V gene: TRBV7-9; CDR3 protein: ASSWSGDTEAF
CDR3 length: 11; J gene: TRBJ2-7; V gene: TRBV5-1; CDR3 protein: ASSQKKGYEQY
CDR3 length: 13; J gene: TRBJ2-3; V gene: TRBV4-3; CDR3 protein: ASSLRLAGGDTQY
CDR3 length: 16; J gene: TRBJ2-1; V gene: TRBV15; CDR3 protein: ATSRDPRRLGSYNEQF
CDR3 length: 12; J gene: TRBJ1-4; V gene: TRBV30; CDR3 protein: AWSATGANEKLF